The rows below give T cell receptor beta chains drawn from one sample of a study of T cells after yellow fever vaccination. TCRdb re-analysed the 5' RACE reads in MiXCR, keeping a single row per CDR3 protein. The profile shows approximately 350,000 distinct CDR3 sequences, around 10% of them singletons. The sample in question was PBMCs, obtained on the day of the first yellow fever vaccination. These receptors came from a man between 18 and 29 years old who received the YFV17D yellow fever vaccine. CDR3s include the opening cysteine and the closing phenylalanine or tryptophan. The order of the fields is D gene, V gene, clone size, J gene, CDR3 protein, CDR3 DNA. A D gene is named only where the DNA matches it firmly. Only part of the rows carry a size: once, few, many, or a class if the clone is expanded.

-	TRBV6-1	-	TRBJ2-5	CASTPPAGIGTQYF	TGTGCCAGCACGCCCCCGGCGGGGATAGGGACCCAGTACTTC
-	TRBV25-1	-	TRBJ1-5	CASSEWGGDQPQHF	TGTGCCAGCAGTGAATGGGGCGGCGATCAGCCCCAGCATTTT
TRBD1	TRBV7-2	few	TRBJ2-2	CASSFVTGVTGELFF	TGTGCCAGCAGCTTTGTGACAGGGGTCACCGGGGAGCTGTTTTTT
-	TRBV7-8	few	TRBJ1-1	CASSLFTEAFF	TGTGCCAGCAGCTTGTTCACTGAAGCTTTCTTT
-	TRBV30	-	TRBJ1-6	CAWTPLYNSPLHF	TGTGCCTGGACACCCCTGTATAATTCACCCCTCCACTTT
-	TRBV5-1	-	TRBJ2-1	CASSLADYNEQFF	TGCGCCAGCAGCTTGGCAGATTACAATGAGCAGTTCTTC
TRBD2	TRBV6-1	-	TRBJ2-5	CASSIGRGGLGETQYF	TGTGCCAGCAGCATCGGCCGGGGGGGCCTGGGAGAGACCCAGTACTTC
-	TRBV7-9	many	TRBJ2-2	CASSLGGPPNTGELFF	TGTGCCAGCAGCTTAGGTGGACCTCCTAACACCGGGGAGCTGTTTTTT
-	TRBV20-1	-	TRBJ1-6	CSATGASSSSYNSPLHF	TGCAGTGCTACCGGGGCGTCGTCAAGCTCCTATAATTCACCCCTCCACTTT
-	TRBV7-3	few	TRBJ2-1	CASSLTWGQAYNEQFF	TGTGCCAGCAGCTTAACGTGGGGCCAGGCCTACAATGAGCAGTTCTTC
TRBD1	TRBV12-3/TRBV12-4	few	TRBJ1-6	CASSLDRENSPLHF	TGTGCCAGCAGTTTGGACAGGGAGAATTCACCCCTCCACTTT
TRBD1	TRBV5-1	few	TRBJ2-6	CASSTTGDAGANVLTF	TGCGCCAGCAGCACGACAGGGGATGCTGGGGCCAACGTCCTGACTTTC
TRBD1	TRBV10-3	few	TRBJ2-7	CAISPGGNYEQYF	TGTGCCATCAGCCCAGGGGGCAACTACGAGCAGTACTTC
-	TRBV6-1	few	TRBJ2-1	CASELASHNEQFF	TGTGCCAGCGAGCTCGCATCTCACAATGAGCAGTTCTTC
TRBD2	TRBV6-5	few	TRBJ2-3	CASSYDLAGALGTQYF	TGTGCCAGCAGTTACGATCTAGCGGGAGCCTTGGGGACGCAGTATTTT
-	TRBV29-1	-	TRBJ2-1	CSGRSYNEQFF	TGCAGCGGGCGTTCCTACAATGAGCAGTTCTTC
TRBD2	TRBV4-3	many	TRBJ2-2	CASSQRSGDTGELFF	TGCGCCAGCAGCCAAAGAAGCGGGGACACCGGGGAGCTGTTTTTT
TRBD1	TRBV27	few	TRBJ1-2	CASSNRQGNIYGYTF	TGTGCCAGCAGTAACAGACAGGGAAATATCTATGGCTACACCTTC
-	TRBV13	-	TRBJ2-5	CASSSGLLIQETQYF	TGTGCCAGCAGCTCGGGCCTCCTAATTCAAGAGACCCAGTACTTC
-	TRBV6-2/TRBV6-3	-	TRBJ2-4	CASSSPGEENIQYF	TGTGCCAGCAGTTCTCCGGGGGAAGAAAACATTCAGTACTTC
-	TRBV6-1	few	TRBJ1-2	CASRPGVGDYGYTF	TGTGCCAGCAGACCAGGGGTCGGGGACTATGGCTACACCTTC
-	TRBV7-9	few	TRBJ2-5	CASSGNLAMQETQYF	TGTGCCAGCAGCGGTAATCTAGCGATGCAAGAGACCCAGTACTTC
-	TRBV20-1	-	TRBJ1-1	CSARVSQVSEAFF	TGCAGTGCTCGCGTTAGTCAGGTCTCTGAAGCTTTCTTT
-	TRBV11-3	many	TRBJ2-2	CASSLDFRNTGELFF	TGTGCCAGCAGCTTAGATTTCAGAAACACCGGGGAGCTGTTTTTT
-	TRBV6-5	few	TRBJ2-2	CASSYRDEPRNGELFF	TGTGCCAGCAGTTATCGGGACGAGCCCAGAAACGGGGAGCTGTTTTTT
TRBD2	TRBV27	-	TRBJ2-1	CASTMTSGGPPYNEQFF	TGTGCCAGCACCATGACTAGCGGGGGGCCTCCTTACAATGAGCAGTTCTTC
-	TRBV6-2/TRBV6-3	few	TRBJ2-3	CASNQGIADTQYF	TGTGCCAGCAACCAGGGGATTGCGGATACGCAGTATTTT
-	TRBV20-1	-	TRBJ2-1	CSARAPRETYNEQFF	TGCAGTGCTAGGGCCCCCAGGGAAACCTACAATGAGCAGTTCTTC
TRBD2	TRBV7-8	-	TRBJ2-3	CASSSLGMGLAGDTQYF	TGTGCCAGCAGCTCACTAGGGATGGGACTAGCGGGGGATACGCAGTATTTT
-	TRBV3-1	few	TRBJ2-3	CASSQEGRASTDTQYF	TGTGCCAGCAGCCAAGAGGGCAGAGCTAGCACAGATACGCAGTATTTT
TRBD2	TRBV5-1	-	TRBJ2-5	CASSLVSGAYQETQYF	TGCGCCAGCAGCTTGGTCAGCGGGGCGTACCAAGAGACCCAGTACTTC
-	TRBV5-1	-	TRBJ2-7	CASSLVRGNEQYF	TGCGCCAGCAGCTTGGTCAGGGGCAACGAGCAGTACTTC
-	TRBV20-1	few	TRBJ1-2	CSASYSLYGYTF	TGCAGTGCTAGTTATTCCCTCTATGGCTACACCTTC
-	TRBV20-1	few	TRBJ2-6	CSARRGANVLTF	TGCAGTGCTAGAAGGGGGGCCAACGTCCTGACTTTC
TRBD2	TRBV9	-	TRBJ2-1	CASSVGLAVMDEQFF	TGTGCCAGCAGCGTAGGTCTAGCGGTGATGGATGAGCAGTTCTTC
TRBD1	TRBV5-1	-	TRBJ2-3	CASSFSGPGTGGAARGDTQYF	TGCGCCAGCAGCTTCTCTGGTCCCGGGACAGGGGGCGCCGCCCGTGGAGATACGCAGTATTTT
TRBD1	TRBV24-1	few	TRBJ2-1	CATSTAGTGGLNEQFF	TGTGCCACCAGTACAGCCGGGACAGGGGGGCTAAATGAGCAGTTCTTC
-	TRBV5-8	-	TRBJ1-6	CASSLEGFSNSPLHF	TGTGCCAGCAGCTTGGAAGGGTTTAGTAATTCACCCCTCCACTTT
-	TRBV6-5	few	TRBJ1-2	CASSYGGSGYGYTF	TGTGCCAGCAGTTACGGGGGCAGCGGCTATGGCTACACCTTC
-	TRBV6-2/TRBV6-3	many	TRBJ2-5	CASSREDQETQYF	TGTGCCAGCAGTAGGGAGGACCAAGAGACCCAGTACTTC